This T cell receptor beta chain was sequenced for a study of cytotoxic CD8 clonotypes in ibrutinib-treated CLL. The CDR3 length is 14 residues. Germline lookup yields CDR1 SEHNR and CDR2 FQNEAQ (reference sequence). Trimming at V came to 6 bases and at J to 2 bases, leaving 5 bases not matched to a gene. Profiling relied on immunoSEQ multiplex PCR, and the TCRdb table lists in-frame clones only, not all of them. Of roughly 170,000 clones detected, 70% to 85% appear once; the ten largest clones hold roughly 4.5%. The sequence derives from a human donor with chronic lymphocytic leukemia. This sample comprised PBMCs, obtained after 24 months of ibrutinib treatment. V usage is TRBV7-9 and J usage is TRBJ2-7; TRBD1 matches at 9 bases. The CDR3 region has the DNA TGTGCCAGCAGTTGGGGACAGGGACCCTACGAGCAGTACTTC. It is translated as CASSWGQGPYEQYF.